What follows are 12 T cell receptor beta chains derived from one specimen sequenced in a study of Graves' ophthalmopathy and Graves' hyperthyroidism listed by TCRdb under 2018. Sequenced on an Illumina HiSeq 2000. TCR beta CDR3 regions were amplified from RNA transcripts for repertoire sequencing. HTBI primers and the Qiagen OneStep RT-PCR kit were used in a first-round RT-PCR, which was followed by a second-round multiplex PCR, size selection and purification. The public reads were run again by TCRdb, first through fastp at Q25 and then through MiXCR, and only productive beta chains were kept. Rows are combined by CDR3 protein, so each entry shows the most common genes and DNA. The sample table contains 900,000 to 1,200,000 distinct CDR3 sequences; only one count was recorded for 36% of them. The top ten constitute 11% of the sample. The sample was peripheral blood or thyroid tissue (not recorded which). The receptors derive from an adult man with Graves' hyperthyroidism.

This clonotype was counted between two and nine times. V gene TRBV9 combines with J gene TRBJ2-2; TRBD2 matches 15 bases. Trimming cost V 4 bases and J 0 bases; bases outside gene matches: 4. The CDR3 totals 18 residues. Germline V gene lookup returns CDR1 SGDLS and CDR2 YYNGEE. The CDR3 DNA reads TGTGCCAGCAGCTTCAGGACTAGCGGGAGGGCGAACACCGGGGAGCTGTTTTTT. Protein sequence: CASSFRTSGRANTGELFF.

In this sample, this clonotype turned up many times. This chain connects TRBV7-9 to TRBJ1-2; no clear D gene. Germline assignment: CDR1 SEHNR and CDR2 FQNEAQ (reference sequence). Trimming removed 7 bases at V and 3 bases at J, with 9 bases between. The CDR3 covers 12 residues. The CDR3 DNA is TGTGCCAGCAACAAGGGAGACTATGGCTACACCTTC. This codes for CASNKGDYGYTF.

To note about this clonotype: This clone may be a read error of a much larger clone one base away. The V gene is TRBV7-2, the J gene TRBJ1-1, with D unresolved. CDR1 is SGHTA, CDR2 FQGNSA, per germline. Trimming left V 4 bases short and J 4 bases short, with 19 bases between. This CDR3 has 16 amino acids. The CDR3 here is CASSSRTPRRGTEAFF. CDR3 DNA: TGTGCCAGCAGCTCCCGGACTCCCCGGCGGGGCACTGAAGCTTTCTTT.

A remark on this clonotype: A junction end diverges from the germline sequence, so it may reflect a read error. V gene TRBV15 combines with J gene TRBJ1-2; no firm D call. The germline V gene encodes CDR1 LNHNV and CDR2 YYDKDF (reference sequence). The CDR3 is made up of 9 amino acids. Here the CDR3 reads CATSRDYPF. CDR3 bases: TGTGCCACCAGCAGAGATTACCCCTTC.

The V gene is TRBV15, the J gene TRBJ2-6; D is possibly TRBD1 (6 bases). Per the germline V gene, CDR1 is LNHNV and CDR2 is YYDKDF (reference sequence). The CDR3 has 16 amino acids. Between the trimmed V and J ends, which lost 4 bases and 4 bases, there was a span of 14 bases. The CDR3 DNA is TGTGCCACCAGCACCAGGGGCGAGGACGGGGCCAACGTCCTGACTTTC. Amino acids: CATSTRGEDGANVLTF.

This clonotype was seen a few times. The genes are TRBV4-1 and TRBJ2-7, with 7 bases that match TRBD2. The length of the CDR3 is 16 residues. With V trimmed by 0 bases and J by 2 bases, 7 bases remained unmatched. Germline V gene sequence: CDR1 MGHRA, CDR2 YSYEKL. The CDR3 protein is CASSQEGGGGAYEQYF. CDR3 bases: TGCGCCAGCAGCCAAGAGGGCGGCGGGGGTGCCTACGAGCAGTACTTC.

This clonotype was counted many times. This rearrangement joins TRBV10-3 to TRBJ1-5; the D is unclear. In germline, CDR1 is ENHRY, CDR2 SYGVKD. The CDR3 covers 13 residues. Trimming pared 3 bases from V and 4 bases from J, leaving 7 bases between. CDR3 DNA: TGTGCCATCAGTGAACTTGGGAATCAGCCCCAGCATTTT. Its protein is CAISELGNQPQHF.

On this clonotype itself: A single base separates this from a much larger clone, so it may be a read error. The rearrangement joins TRBV7-2 to TRBJ1-1, with unresolved D. Germline assignment: CDR1 SGHTA and CDR2 FQGNSA. V lost 1 base to trimming and J lost 1 base, with 7 bases between them. The CDR3 runs 14 residues. CDR3 region: CASSLGDWNTEAFF. The CDR3, as DNA: TGTGCCAGCAGCTTAGGGGATTGGAACACTGAAGCTTTCTTT.

This clonotype was observed many times. The chain combines TRBV7-9 with TRBJ1-2; no clear D gene. The CDR3 spans 13 residues. V was cut by 5 bases and J by 6 bases, with 13 bases left in between. Per germline, CDR1 SEHNR and CDR2 FQNEAQ (reference sequence). CDR3 region: CASSVRAADGYTF. The CDR3 DNA sequence: TGTGCCAGCAGCGTTAGGGCTGCGGATGGCTACACCTTC. The whole variable domain, filled in from reference TRBV7-9 and TRBJ1-2, reads DTGVSQNPRHKITKRGQNVTFRCDPISEHNRLYWYRQTLGQGPEFLTYFQNEAQLEKSRLLSDRFSAERPKGSFSTLEIQRTEQGDSAMYLCASSVRAADGYTFGSGTRLTVV.

This sequence joins TRBV29-1 and TRBJ1-1; 7 bases are shared with TRBD1. After removal of 6 bases from V and 5 bases from J, the junction contained 9 bases not matched to a gene. Germline V gene sequence: CDR1 SQVTM, CDR2 ANQGSEA. The length of the CDR3 is 13 residues. The CDR3 loop reads CSVKQGWGTEAFF. DNA for the CDR3: TGCAGCGTAAAACAGGGGTGGGGAACTGAAGCTTTCTTT.

The rearrangement joins TRBV9 to TRBJ1-1; D is undetermined. This CDR3 region has 14 residues. Trimming removed 0 bases from V and 3 bases from J, with 9 bases in between. CDR1 SGDLS and CDR2 YYNGEE come from the germline V gene. CDR3 residues: CASSVGGSDTEAFF. DNA of the CDR3: TGTGCCAGCAGCGTAGGAGGGTCGGACACTGAAGCTTTCTTT.

This chain joins TRBV6-5 and TRBJ1-3; D is perhaps TRBD1 (5 bases). Trimming took 6 bases from V and 12 from J, leaving 18 bases between them. This CDR3 is 13 amino acids long. The germline V gene encodes CDR1 MNHEY and CDR2 SVGAGI. CDR3 sequence (DNA): TGTGCCAGCAGCTCAGATTCCAGGGAGCACATATATTTT. Translation: CASSSDSREHIYF.